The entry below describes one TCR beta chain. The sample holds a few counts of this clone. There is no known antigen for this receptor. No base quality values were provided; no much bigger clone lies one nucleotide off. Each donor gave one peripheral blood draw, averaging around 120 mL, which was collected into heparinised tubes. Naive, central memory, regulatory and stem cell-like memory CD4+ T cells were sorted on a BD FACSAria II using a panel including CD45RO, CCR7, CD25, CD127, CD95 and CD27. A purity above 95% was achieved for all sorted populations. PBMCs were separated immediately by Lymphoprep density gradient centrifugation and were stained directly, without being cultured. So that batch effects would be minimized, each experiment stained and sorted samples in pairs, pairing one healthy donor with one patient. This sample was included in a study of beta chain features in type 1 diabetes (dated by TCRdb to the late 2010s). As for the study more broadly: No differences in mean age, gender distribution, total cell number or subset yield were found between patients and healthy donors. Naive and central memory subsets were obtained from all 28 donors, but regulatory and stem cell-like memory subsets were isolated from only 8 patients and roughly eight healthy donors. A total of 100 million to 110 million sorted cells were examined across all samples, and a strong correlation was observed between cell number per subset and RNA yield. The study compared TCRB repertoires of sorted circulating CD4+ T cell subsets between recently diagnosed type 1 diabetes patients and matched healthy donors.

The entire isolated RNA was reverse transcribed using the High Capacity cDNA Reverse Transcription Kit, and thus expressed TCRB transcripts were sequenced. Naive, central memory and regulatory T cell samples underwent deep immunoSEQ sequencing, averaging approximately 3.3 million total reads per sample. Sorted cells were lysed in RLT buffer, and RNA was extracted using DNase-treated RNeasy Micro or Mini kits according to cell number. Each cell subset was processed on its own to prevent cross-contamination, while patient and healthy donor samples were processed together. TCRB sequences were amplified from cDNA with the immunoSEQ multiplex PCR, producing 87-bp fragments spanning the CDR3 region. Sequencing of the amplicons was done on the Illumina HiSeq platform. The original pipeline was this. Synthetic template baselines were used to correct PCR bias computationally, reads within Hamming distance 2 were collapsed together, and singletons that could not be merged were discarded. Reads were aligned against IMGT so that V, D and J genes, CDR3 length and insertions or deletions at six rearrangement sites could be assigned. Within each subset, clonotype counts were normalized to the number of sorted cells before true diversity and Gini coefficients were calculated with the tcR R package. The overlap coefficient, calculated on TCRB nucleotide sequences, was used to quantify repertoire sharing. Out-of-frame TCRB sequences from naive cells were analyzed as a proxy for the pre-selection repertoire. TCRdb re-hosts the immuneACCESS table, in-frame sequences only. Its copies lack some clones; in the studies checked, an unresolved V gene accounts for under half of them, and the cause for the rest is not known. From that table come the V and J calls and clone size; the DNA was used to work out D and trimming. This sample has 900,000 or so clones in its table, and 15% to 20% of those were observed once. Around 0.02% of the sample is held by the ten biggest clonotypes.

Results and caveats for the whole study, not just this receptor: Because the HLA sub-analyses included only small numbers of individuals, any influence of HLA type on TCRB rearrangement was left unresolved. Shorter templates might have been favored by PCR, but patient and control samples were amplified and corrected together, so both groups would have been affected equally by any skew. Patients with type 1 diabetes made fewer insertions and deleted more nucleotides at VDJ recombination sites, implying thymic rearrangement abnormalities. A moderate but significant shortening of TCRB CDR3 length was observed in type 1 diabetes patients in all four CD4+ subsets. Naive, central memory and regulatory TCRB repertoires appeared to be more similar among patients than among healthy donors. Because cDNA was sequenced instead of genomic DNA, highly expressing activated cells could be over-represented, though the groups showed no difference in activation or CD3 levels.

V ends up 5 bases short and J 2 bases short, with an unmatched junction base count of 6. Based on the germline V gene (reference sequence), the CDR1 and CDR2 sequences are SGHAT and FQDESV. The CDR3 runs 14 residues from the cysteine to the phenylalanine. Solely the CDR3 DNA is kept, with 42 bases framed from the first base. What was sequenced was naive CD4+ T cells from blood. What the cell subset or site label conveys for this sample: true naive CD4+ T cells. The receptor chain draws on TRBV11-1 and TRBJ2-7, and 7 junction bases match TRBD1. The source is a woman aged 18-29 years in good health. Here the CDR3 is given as CASSSRDSPYEQYF. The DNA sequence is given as TGTGCCAGCAGCAGCCGGGACAGCCCCTACGAGCAGTACTTC.